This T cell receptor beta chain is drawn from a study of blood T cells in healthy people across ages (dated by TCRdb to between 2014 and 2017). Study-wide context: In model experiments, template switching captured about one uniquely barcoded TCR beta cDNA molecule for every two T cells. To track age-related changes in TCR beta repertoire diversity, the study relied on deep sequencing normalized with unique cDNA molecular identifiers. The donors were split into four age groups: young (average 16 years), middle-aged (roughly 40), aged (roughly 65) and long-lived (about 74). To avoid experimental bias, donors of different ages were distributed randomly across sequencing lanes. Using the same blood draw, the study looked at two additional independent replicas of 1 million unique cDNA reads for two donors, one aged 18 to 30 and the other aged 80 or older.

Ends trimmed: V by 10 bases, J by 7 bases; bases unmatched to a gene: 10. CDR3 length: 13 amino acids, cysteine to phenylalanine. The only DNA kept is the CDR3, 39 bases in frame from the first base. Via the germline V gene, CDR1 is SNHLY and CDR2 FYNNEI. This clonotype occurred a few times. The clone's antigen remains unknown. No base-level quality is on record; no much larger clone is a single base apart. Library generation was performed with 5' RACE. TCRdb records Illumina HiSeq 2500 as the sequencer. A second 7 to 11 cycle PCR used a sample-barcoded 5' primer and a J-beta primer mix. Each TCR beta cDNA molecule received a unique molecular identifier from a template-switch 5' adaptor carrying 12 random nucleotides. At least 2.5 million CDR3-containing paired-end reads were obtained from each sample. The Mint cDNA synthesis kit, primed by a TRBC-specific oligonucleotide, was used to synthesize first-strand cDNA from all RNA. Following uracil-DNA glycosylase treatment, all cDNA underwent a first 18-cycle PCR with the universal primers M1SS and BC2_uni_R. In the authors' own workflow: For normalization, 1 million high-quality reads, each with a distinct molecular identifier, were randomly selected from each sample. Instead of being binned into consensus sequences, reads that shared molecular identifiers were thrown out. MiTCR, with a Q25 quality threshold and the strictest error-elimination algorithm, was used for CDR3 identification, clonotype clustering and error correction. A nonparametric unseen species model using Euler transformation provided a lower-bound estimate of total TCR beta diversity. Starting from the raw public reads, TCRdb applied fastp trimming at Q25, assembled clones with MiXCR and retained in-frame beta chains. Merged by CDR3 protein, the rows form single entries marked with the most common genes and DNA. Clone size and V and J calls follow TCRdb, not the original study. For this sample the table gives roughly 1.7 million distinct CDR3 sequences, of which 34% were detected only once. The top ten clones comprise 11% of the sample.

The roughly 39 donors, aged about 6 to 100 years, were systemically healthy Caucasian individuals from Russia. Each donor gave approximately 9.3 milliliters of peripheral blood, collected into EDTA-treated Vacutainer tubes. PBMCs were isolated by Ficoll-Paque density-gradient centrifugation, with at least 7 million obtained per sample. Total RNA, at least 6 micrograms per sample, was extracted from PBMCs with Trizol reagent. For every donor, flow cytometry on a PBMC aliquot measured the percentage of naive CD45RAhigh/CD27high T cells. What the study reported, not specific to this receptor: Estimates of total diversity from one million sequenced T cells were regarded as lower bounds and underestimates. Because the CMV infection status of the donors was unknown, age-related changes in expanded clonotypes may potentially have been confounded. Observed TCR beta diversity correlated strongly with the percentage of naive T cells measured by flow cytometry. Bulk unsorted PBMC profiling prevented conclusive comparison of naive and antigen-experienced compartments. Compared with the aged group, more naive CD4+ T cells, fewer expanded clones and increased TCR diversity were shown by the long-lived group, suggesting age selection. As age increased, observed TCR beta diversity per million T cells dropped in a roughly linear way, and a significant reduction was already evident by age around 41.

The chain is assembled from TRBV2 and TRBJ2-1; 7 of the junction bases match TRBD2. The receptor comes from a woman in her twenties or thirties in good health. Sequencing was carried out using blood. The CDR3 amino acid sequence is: CANPRDYWNEQFF. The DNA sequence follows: TGTGCCAACCCCCGGGACTACTGGAATGAGCAGTTCTTC.